What follows is one T cell receptor beta chain and its context. Its antigen is unidentified. This sample is drawn from a study of T cell responses to AZD1222 COVID-19 vaccine. Study-level findings and limits: Scientists sampled the repertoires only once the peak T cell response had passed. At 160-218 and 743-854, vaccine-associated CD4 TCRs were dominant, and they spanned spike. The donor group comprised mostly white British people and more females; the analysis possibly underestimated clonal diversity. Unmutated regions of variants are reportedly targeted by nearly half of spike-specific TCRs.

The protocol was immunoSEQ multiplex PCR, while the TCRdb copy is restricted to in-frame clones and leaves out a portion. The profile shows 95,000 to 110,000 clones, approximately 90% of them singletons. CDR3 length: 14 amino acids. The V and J ends lost 4 bases and 0 bases respectively, with 6 bases between them. The germline CDR1 and CDR2 sequences are MNHEY and SVGEGT. This TCR was sampled from an adult in good health. The sequences come from peripheral blood, collected on day 0 of AZD1222 vaccination. V is TRBV6-2 or TRBV6-3 and J is TRBJ1-4, with D possibly being TRBD1 (5 bases). CDR3 loop: CASSWGATNEKLFF. The CDR3 DNA sequence: TGTGCCAGCAGTTGGGGGGCAACTAATGAAAAACTGTTTTTT.